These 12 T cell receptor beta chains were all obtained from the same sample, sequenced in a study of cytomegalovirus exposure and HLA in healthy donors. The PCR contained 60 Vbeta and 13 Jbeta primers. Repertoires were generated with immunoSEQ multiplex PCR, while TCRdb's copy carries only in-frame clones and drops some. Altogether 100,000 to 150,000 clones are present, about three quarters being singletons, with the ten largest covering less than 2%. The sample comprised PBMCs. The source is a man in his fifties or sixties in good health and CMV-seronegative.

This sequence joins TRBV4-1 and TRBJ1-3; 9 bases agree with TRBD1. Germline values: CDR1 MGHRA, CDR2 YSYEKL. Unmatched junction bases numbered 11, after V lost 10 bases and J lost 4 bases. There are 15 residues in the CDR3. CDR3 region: CATGTGILGGNTIYF. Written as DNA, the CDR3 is TGCGCCACCGGGACAGGGATATTGGGCGGAAACACCATATATTTT.

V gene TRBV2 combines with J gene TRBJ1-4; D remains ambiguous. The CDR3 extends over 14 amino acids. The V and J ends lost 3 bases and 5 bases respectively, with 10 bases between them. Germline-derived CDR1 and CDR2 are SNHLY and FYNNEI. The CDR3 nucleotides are TGTGCCAGCAGTGATCTACAGACAAATGAAAAACTGTTTTTT. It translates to CASSDLQTNEKLFF.

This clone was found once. CDR3 nucleotide sequence: TGTGCCAGCAGCTTACGGCGGGGGGGCAAAGATACGCAGTATTTT. Protein product: CASSLRRGGKDTQYF. The J gene is TRBJ2-3, the V gene TRBV11-2, with TRBD2 identical over 9 bases. Per germline, CDR1 SGHAT and CDR2 FQNNGV. The CDR3 is 15 amino acids. V shed 2 bases and J 5 bases; nucleotides not matched to a gene: 5.

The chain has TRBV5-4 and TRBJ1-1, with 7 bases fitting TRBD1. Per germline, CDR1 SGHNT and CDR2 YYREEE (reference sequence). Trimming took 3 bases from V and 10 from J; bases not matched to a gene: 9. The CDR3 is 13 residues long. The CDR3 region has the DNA TGTGCCAGCAGCTCCCCAGGGGGGATAAGAGCTTTCTTT. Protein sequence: CASSSPGGIRAFF.

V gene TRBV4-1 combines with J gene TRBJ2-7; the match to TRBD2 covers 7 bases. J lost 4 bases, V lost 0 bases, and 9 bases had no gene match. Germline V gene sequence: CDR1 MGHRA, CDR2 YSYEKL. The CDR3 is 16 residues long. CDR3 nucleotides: TGCGCCAGCAGCCAAGAAGGGCTCCACGGGGGGTACGAGCAGTACTTC. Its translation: CASSQEGLHGGYEQYF.

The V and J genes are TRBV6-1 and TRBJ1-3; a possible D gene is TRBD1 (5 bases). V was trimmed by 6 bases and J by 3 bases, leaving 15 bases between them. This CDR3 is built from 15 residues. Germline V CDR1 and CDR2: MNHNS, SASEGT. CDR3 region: CASSADINGGNTIYF. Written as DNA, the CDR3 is TGTGCCAGCAGCGCGGACATTAACGGTGGAAACACCATATATTTT.

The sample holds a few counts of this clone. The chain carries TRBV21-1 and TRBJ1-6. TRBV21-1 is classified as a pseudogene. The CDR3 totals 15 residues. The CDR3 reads CASSPGGGSNSPLHF. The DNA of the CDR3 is TGTGCCAGCAGCCCCGGGGGTGGCTCTAATTCACCCCTCCACTTT.

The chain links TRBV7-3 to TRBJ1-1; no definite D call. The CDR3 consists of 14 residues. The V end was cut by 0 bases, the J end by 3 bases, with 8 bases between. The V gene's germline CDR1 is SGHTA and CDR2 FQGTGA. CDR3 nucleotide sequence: TGTGCCAGCAGCTTAACGGGAGAGGACACTGAAGCTTTCTTT. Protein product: CASSLTGEDTEAFF.

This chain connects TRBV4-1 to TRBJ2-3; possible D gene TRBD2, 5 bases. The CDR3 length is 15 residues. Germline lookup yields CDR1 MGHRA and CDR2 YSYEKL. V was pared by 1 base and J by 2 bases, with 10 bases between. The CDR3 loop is CASSQVRLNTDTQYF. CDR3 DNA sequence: TGCGCCAGCAGCCAAGTTCGACTAAACACAGATACGCAGTATTTT.

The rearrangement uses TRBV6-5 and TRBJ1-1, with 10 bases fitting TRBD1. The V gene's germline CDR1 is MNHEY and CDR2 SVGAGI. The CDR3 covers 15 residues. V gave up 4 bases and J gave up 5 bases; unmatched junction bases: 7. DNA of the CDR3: TGTGCCAGCAGTTTCGGGACAGGGGTGGAGACTGAAGCTTTCTTT. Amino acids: CASSFGTGVETEAFF.

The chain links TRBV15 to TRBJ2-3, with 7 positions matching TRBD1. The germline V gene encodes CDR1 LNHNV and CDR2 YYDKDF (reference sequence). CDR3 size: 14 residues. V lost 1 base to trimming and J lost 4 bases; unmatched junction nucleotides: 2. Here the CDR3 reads CATSRGGTADTQYF. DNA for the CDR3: TGTGCCACCAGCAGAGGGGGGACAGCAGATACGCAGTATTTT.

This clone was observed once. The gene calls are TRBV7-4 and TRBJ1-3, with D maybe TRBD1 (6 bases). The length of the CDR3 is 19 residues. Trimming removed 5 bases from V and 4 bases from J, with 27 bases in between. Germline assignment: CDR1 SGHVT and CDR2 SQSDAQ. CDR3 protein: CASSPSSSEYRVPGNTIYF. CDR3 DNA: TGTGCCAGCAGCCCGAGTAGTAGCGAATACAGGGTTCCCGGAAACACCATATATTTT.